This T cell receptor (beta chain) stems from a study of Graves' ophthalmopathy and Graves' hyperthyroidism. General study results and limits: The model's ophthalmopathy progression predictions had approximately 71% sensitivity and over 72% specificity. A model of 13 signatures distinguished ophthalmopathy from stable hyperthyroidism at approximately 88% sensitivity and 81.08% specificity.

The CDR3 contains 12 residues. Germline-derived CDR1 and CDR2 are SEHNR and FQNEAQ (reference sequence). The TCR beta CDR3 regions underwent amplification from RNA transcripts. An opening RT-PCR round employed HTBI primers and preceded a second-round multiplex PCR. One entry per CDR3 protein, called by TCRdb with MiXCR from the multiplex PCR reads. The repertoire includes roughly 700,000 distinct CDR3 sequences, around 40% of them detected once, and roughly 45% sits in the top ten. Moderate-to-severe activity, CAS ≥3, NOSPECS ≥4 and duration under 3 months were recorded for donors with ophthalmopathy. Note on this clonotype: What it recognizes is unknown.

This chain links TRBV7-9 with TRBJ2-5, with D possibly being TRBD2 (6 bases). Gene TRBJ2-1 matches the end of the DNA better, so the J call may be wrong. Sequenced sample: peripheral blood. This clonotype was sampled from an adult man with Graves' ophthalmopathy. CDR3 in DNA: TGTGCCAGCAGCTTGGGGAGGAGTGAGCAGTTCTTC. Encoded protein: CASSLGRSEQFF.